Shown below are 3 T cell receptor beta chains from a single sample sequenced in a study of cytomegalovirus exposure and HLA in healthy donors. Researchers ran the PCR with 60 Vbeta and 13 Jbeta primers. Method: immunoSEQ multiplex PCR; TCRdb's copy keeps in-frame clones and lacks some. Counted here are over 150,000 clones, around 85% occurring once; the ten biggest clones make up approximately 2.1%. The source material was PBMCs. These receptors all come from a male donor in good health and CMV-seronegative.

The chain uses TRBV5-4 and TRBJ1-6; TRBD1 agrees at 7 bases. CDR3 size: 14 residues. Per the germline V gene, CDR1 is SGHNT and CDR2 is YYREEE (reference sequence). The V gene end was trimmed by 4 bases and the J gene end by 8 bases; junction bases not matched to a gene: 6. CDR3 amino acids: CASSPTGTDSPLHF. CDR3 coding DNA: TGTGCCAGCAGCCCGACAGGGACGGATTCACCCCTCCACTTT. The whole variable domain, filled in from reference TRBV5-4 and TRBJ1-6, reads ETGVTQSPTHLIKTRGQQVTLRCSSQSGHNTVSWYQQALGQGPQFIFQYYREEENGRGNFPPRFSGLQFPNYSSELNVNALELDDSALYLCASSPTGTDSPLHFGNGTRLTVT.

This chain links TRBV10-2 with TRBJ2-7; 10 nucleotides match TRBD1. Germline CDR1 is WSHSY and CDR2 is SAAADI. The J segment lost 0 bases and the V segment lost 9 bases, leaving 5 bases of the junction unmatched. The CDR3 has 14 amino acids. The chain's CDR3 is CASRGQGISYEQYF. CDR3 DNA: TGCGCCAGTCGGGGACAGGGGATCTCCTACGAGCAGTACTTC.

The chain joins TRBV6-5 to TRBJ2-7; 8 nucleotides agree with TRBD2. Germline V gene lookup returns CDR1 MNHEY and CDR2 SVGAGI. The CDR3 is 12 amino acids. Trimming took 5 bases from V and 5 from J; bases not matched to a gene: 2. CDR3: CASSRGLDEQYF. The CDR3, as DNA: TGTGCCAGCAGTCGGGGACTAGACGAGCAGTACTTC.